The subject of this entry is one T cell receptor beta chain. Authors' data handling: Reference gene primer amplification gave estimated nucleated cell counts. TCRdb keeps only in-frame clones here, not all; method: immunoSEQ multiplex PCR. D and trimming were read from the DNA, whereas the V and J calls and clone size are those reported in that table. Among about 130,000 clones listed, approximately 70% were seen once. This record belongs to a study of blood T cell repertoires in COVID-19. Study as a whole: Sites in the United States, Italy and Spain provided acute and convalescent COVID-19 samples. The cDNA or gDNA used as material had been derived from T cells, B-cell-depleted T cells, or PBMCs.

The source is a woman in her seventies with acute or convalescent COVID-19. Sequencing was carried out using peripheral blood.

Here the CDR3 DNA reads TGTGCCAGCAGTTTATCGGTACTAGCGGTTTACGAGCAGTACTTC. It specifies CASSLSVLAVYEQYF. This chain joins TRBV28 and TRBJ2-7; the match to TRBD2 covers 8 bases. Germline V gives CDR1 MDHEN, CDR2 SYDVKM. The V and J ends lost 1 base and 4 bases, in that order; junction bases with no gene match: 6. This CDR3 is 15 amino acids long.